The 28 T cell receptor beta chains given below trace back to one sample, sequenced in a study of monozygotic twins with inflammatory bowel disease. TCRdb re-called the 5' RACE reads and gives one entry per CDR3 protein, without DNA. The sample table sets out fewer than 550,000 distinct CDR3 sequences. Source material: blood. These receptors were collected from a human donor with ulcerative colitis or Crohn's disease, or a healthy co-twin of an affected twin (not recorded which).

The V call is TRBV24-1, the J call TRBJ2-5; as DNA is missing, the TRBD1 call by TCRdb cannot be tested. CDR3 length: 15 amino acids. Germline V CDR1 and CDR2: KGHDR, SFDVKD. CDR3 sequence: CATSDAGRSEETQYF.

This rearrangement joins TRBV5-6 to TRBJ2-2; TCRdb's assignment of TRBD1 cannot be checked, as there is no DNA. Per germline, CDR1 SGHDT and CDR2 YYEEEE. This CDR3 contains 16 residues. The CDR3 loop is CASSPSWTGDTGELFF.

The chain is built from TRBV28 and TRBJ2-3; with no DNA, the TCRdb D assignment of TRBD2 cannot be verified. There are 20 residues in the CDR3. Germline V gene lookup returns CDR1 MDHEN and CDR2 SYDVKM. CDR3 sequence reads: CASSFPSLEPGLASTDTQYF.

CDR3 residues: CASRASRVSPQHF. This chain joins TRBV6-1 and TRBJ1-5; TCRdb's D call, TRBD1, is unchecked because there is no DNA. Germline V CDR1 and CDR2: MNHNS, SASEGT. The CDR3 totals 13 residues.

The chain joins TRBV20-1 to TRBJ2-3; the TCRdb D gene call, TRBD1, has no DNA to confirm it. Germline V gives CDR1 DFQATT, CDR2 SNEGSKA (reference sequence). CDR3 length equals 13 residues. This chain's CDR3 is CSARGQGSDTQYF.

J is TRBJ2-7 and V is TRBV10-3. This CDR3 spans 14 amino acids. The germline gives CDR1 ENHRY, CDR2 SYGVKD. This chain's CDR3 is CAISDSGSTYEQYF.

V usage is TRBV18 and J usage is TRBJ2-7; TCRdb gives TRBD1 as the D gene, but with no DNA this cannot be confirmed. The germline V gene has CDR1 KGHSH and CDR2 LQKENI. The CDR3 is 16 residues long. CDR3 sequence reads: CASSPIRDRGAGEQYF.

The rearrangement uses TRBV7-2 and TRBJ2-1; TCRdb's assignment of TRBD2 cannot be checked, as there is no DNA. Germline V gene lookup returns CDR1 SGHTA and CDR2 FQGNSA. This CDR3 has 15 amino acids. CDR3 sequence reads: CASSTEGLVNNEQFF. Using reference TRBV7-2 and TRBJ2-1 for the parts outside the CDR3, the full variable domain is GAGVSQSPSNKVTEKGKDVELRCDPISGHTALYWYRQSLGQGLEFLIYFQGNSAPDKSGLPSDRFSAERTGGSVSTLTIQRTQQEDSAVYLCASSTEGLVNNEQFFGPGTRLTVL.

This chain links TRBV15 with TRBJ2-1. The CDR3 is made up of 15 amino acids. CDR1 and CDR2 from the germline V gene are LNHNV and YYDKDF (reference sequence). The CDR3 here is CATSSDLSSYNEQFF.

The chain uses TRBV7-2 and TRBJ2-1; with no DNA, the TCRdb D assignment of TRBD2 cannot be verified. The CDR3 extends over 11 amino acids. Germline V gene sequence: CDR1 SGHTA, CDR2 FQGNSA. CDR3 sequence reads: CASREAGAQFF.

The rearrangement joins TRBV5-1 to TRBJ1-1; as DNA is missing, the TRBD1 call by TCRdb cannot be tested. This CDR3 has 15 amino acids. The germline V gene encodes CDR1 SGHRS and CDR2 YFSETQ. The CDR3 spells CASSSQFGGETEAFF.

This chain links TRBV4-3 with TRBJ2-2; TCRdb reports TRBD1, a call that lacks DNA to check it against. The CDR3 totals 13 residues. Germline V gene data show CDR1 as LGHNA and CDR2 as YSLEER. The CDR3: CASSQTGSGELFF.

This chain joins TRBV5-6 and TRBJ1-2. The CDR3 extends over 15 amino acids. Germline V lookup: CDR1 SGHDT, CDR2 YYEEEE. The chain's CDR3 is CASSPGNIASYGYTF.

The rearrangement links TRBV5-5 to TRBJ2-5; without DNA, the TCRdb call of TRBD1 cannot be checked. Germline V gene sequence: CDR1 SGHKS, CDR2 YYEKEE (reference sequence). The CDR3 has 16 residues. The CDR3 is CASSSTGGGTGETQYF.

The gene calls are TRBV7-6 and TRBJ1-6. Germline V CDR1 and CDR2: SGHVS, FNYEAQ. The CDR3 extends over 15 amino acids. The CDR3 loop is CASSLDGARNSPLHF.

The rearrangement joins TRBV20-1 to TRBJ2-2. Per the germline V gene, CDR1 is DFQATT and CDR2 is SNEGSKA (reference sequence). This CDR3 has 12 residues. CDR3 sequence: CSARDLVGELFF.

V is TRBV20-1 and J is TRBJ1-4; TCRdb's D call, TRBD1, is unchecked because there is no DNA. CDR1 DFQATT and CDR2 SNEGSKA come from the germline V gene (reference sequence). CDR3 length: 15 residues. The CDR3 protein is CSARDRDTNNEKLFF.

The rearrangement joins TRBV4-2 to TRBJ2-2; absent DNA, TCRdb's TRBD2 call cannot be checked. The germline CDR1 and CDR2 sequences are LGHNA and YNFKEQ. This CDR3 comprises 18 residues. Here the CDR3 reads CASSRHASGRGNTGELFF.

CDR3 protein: CSVYPPQGAETQYF. The chain employs TRBV20-1 and TRBJ2-5; the TCRdb D gene call, TRBD1, has no DNA to confirm it. The CDR3 sequence is 14 residues long. Germline CDR1 and CDR2: DFQATT and SNEGSKA (reference sequence).

This chain links TRBV3-1 with TRBJ1-3. Germline lookup yields CDR1 LGHDT and CDR2 YNNKEL (reference sequence). The CDR3 runs to 15 residues. CDR3 in amino acids: CASSQERLSGNTIYF.

The V call is TRBV5-1, the J call TRBJ2-4; absent DNA, TCRdb's TRBD1 call cannot be checked. CDR3 length: 19 residues. The germline V gene encodes CDR1 SGHRS and CDR2 YFSETQ. The CDR3 loop is CASSLSPGGRKESKNIQYF.

J is TRBJ2-7 and V is TRBV11-2. CDR3 length equals 18 residues. The germline gives CDR1 SGHAT, CDR2 FQNNGV. The CDR3 sequence: CASSLFLRRQKKPYEQYF.

The chain combines TRBV12-2 with TRBJ1-1. TRBV12-2 is a documented pseudogene. The CDR3 totals 13 residues. This chain's CDR3 is CASRLAKNTEAFF.

The V gene is TRBV12-3 or TRBV12-4, the J gene TRBJ2-7; TCRdb calls TRBD2, which cannot be checked without DNA. The CDR3 is made up of 13 amino acids. CDR3 residues: CASSLGTRGEQYF.

The chain links TRBV27 to TRBJ2-1; TCRdb reports TRBD2, a call that lacks DNA to check it against. This CDR3 spans 15 amino acids. From germline, CDR1 is MNHEY and CDR2 SMNVEV (reference sequence). CDR3 in amino acids: CASRLAGGPRNEQFF.

Here the CDR3 reads CASSPPAEAGSSYEQYF. V and J are TRBV7-9 and TRBJ2-7; TCRdb gives TRBD1 as the D gene, but with no DNA this cannot be confirmed. The CDR3 has 17 amino acids. Looked up from germline, CDR1 is SEHNR and CDR2 is FQNEAQ (reference sequence).

The CDR3 spells CASSFLGASGNGYTF. This chain connects TRBV5-1 to TRBJ1-2. The CDR3 extends over 15 amino acids. CDR1 is SGHRS and CDR2 is YFSETQ in the germline V gene.

This chain uses TRBV5-1 with TRBJ1-2. This CDR3 contains 13 residues. The germline V gene encodes CDR1 SGHRS and CDR2 YFSETQ. CDR3 region: CASSMPGLYDYTF.